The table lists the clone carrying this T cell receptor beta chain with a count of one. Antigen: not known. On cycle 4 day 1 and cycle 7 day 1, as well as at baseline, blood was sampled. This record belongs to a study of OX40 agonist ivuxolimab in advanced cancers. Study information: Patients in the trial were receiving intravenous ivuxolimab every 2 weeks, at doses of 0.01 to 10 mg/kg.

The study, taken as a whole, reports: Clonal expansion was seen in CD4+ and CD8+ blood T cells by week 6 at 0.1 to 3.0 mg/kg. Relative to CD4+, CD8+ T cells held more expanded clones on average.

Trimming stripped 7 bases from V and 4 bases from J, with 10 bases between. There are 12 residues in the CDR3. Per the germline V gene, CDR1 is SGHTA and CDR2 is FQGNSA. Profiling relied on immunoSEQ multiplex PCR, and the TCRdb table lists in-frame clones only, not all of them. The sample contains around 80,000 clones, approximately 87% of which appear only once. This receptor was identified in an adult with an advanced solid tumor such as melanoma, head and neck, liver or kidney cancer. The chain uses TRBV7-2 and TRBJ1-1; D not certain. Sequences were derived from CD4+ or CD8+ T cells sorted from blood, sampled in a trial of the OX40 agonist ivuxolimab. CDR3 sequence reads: CASTLGGTEAFF. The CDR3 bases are TGTGCCAGCACCCTAGGTGGCACTGAAGCTTTCTTT.